Described below is a single T cell receptor (beta chain) sequence and its context. The antigen remains undetermined. The data belong to a study of T cell responses to AZD1222 COVID-19 vaccine. Study background: Some second doses came at about 4 weeks and others at about 12 weeks; these were pooled.

The germline V and J ends were trimmed by 8 bases and 3 bases, with 13 bases remaining between them. Germline V gives CDR1 KGHSH, CDR2 LQKENI. The CDR3 runs to 13 residues. Produced via immunoSEQ multiplex PCR; TCRdb's table is partial and in-frame only. This repertoire shows roughly 130,000 clones, about nine tenths found once; its top ten account for roughly 8%. Overall study findings and caveats: Just five or six AZD1222 recipients tested seropositive at baseline.

The sample was peripheral blood, taken on day 0 of AZD1222 vaccination. The receptor was derived from an adult in good health. The V call is TRBV18, the J call TRBJ1-2; D is possibly TRBD1 (5 bases). CDR3 sequence reads: CASLGDGDYGYTF. The CDR3 DNA sequence: TGTGCCAGCCTCGGGGACGGAGACTATGGCTACACCTTC.